What follows describes a single TCR beta chain. The antigen remains unidentified. Assay used: immunoSEQ multiplex PCR; TCRdb lists only in-frame clones, some missing. The sample includes roughly 25,000 clones, 80% to 95% seen only once; the top ten take 2.5% to 3%. The data were obtained in a study of T cells in localized non-small cell lung cancer. Study findings and constraints: Uninvolved adjacent lung showed higher T cell clonality than tumor. With higher T cell density in blood came longer overall survival. Heterogeneity within the tumor remains possible, as just one region underwent sequencing. The appearance of a median approximately 57 of the top 100 tumor clones was seen in adjacent lung.

The CDR3 runs to 14 residues. Germline assignment: CDR1 LGHNA and CDR2 YNFKEQ. Germline trimming cut 4 bases from V and 1 base from J; bases unmatched to any gene: 2. This sequence joins TRBV4-2 and TRBJ1-1, with 8 bases aligning to TRBD1. The sample was peripheral blood, taken before any cancer treatment. The TCR comes from a woman aged 35 to 70 with stage I lung adenocarcinoma. CDR3 DNA: TGTGCCAGCAGCCTAGACAGGGGGAACACTGAAGCTTTCTTT. This encodes CASSLDRGNTEAFF.